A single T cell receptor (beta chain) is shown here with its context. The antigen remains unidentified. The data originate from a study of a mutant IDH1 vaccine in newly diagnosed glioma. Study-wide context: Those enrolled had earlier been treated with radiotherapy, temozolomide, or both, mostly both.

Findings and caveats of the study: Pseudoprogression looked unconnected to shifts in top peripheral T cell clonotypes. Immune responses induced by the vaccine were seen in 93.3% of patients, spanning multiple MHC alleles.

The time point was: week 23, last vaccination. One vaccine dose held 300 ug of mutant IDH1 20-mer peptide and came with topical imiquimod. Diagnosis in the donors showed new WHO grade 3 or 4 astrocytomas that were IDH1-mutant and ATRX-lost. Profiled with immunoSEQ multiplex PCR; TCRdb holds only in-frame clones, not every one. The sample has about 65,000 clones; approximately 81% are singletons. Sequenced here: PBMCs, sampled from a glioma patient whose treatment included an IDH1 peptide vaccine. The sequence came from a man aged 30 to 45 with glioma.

DNA for the CDR3: TGCGCCAGCAGCCACCCCCCTGAAAAACTGTTTTTT. Translation gives CASSHPPEKLFF. The chain recombines TRBV4-1 with TRBJ1-4; no definite D call. This CDR3 is 12 amino acids long. V was cut by 3 bases and J by 7 bases, with 6 bases left in between. CDR1 is MGHRA, CDR2 YSYEKL, per germline.